The 32 T cell receptor beta chains below were found in one sample sequenced in a study of T cell changes during pregnancy in multiple sclerosis. Sequencing was performed with immunoSEQ multiplex PCR; in TCRdb, only in-frame clones are kept and a portion is missing. This table has over 50,000 clones, 85% to 90% appearing once. The sample taken for sequencing was peripheral blood from another person, used as feeder cells. Receptors originate from a human donor whose cells served as feeder cells for cultures in a pregnancy study.

The chain employs TRBV27 and TRBJ2-2; TRBD2 matches at 11 bases. This CDR3 is built from 16 residues. V trimming: 2 bases; J trimming: 5 bases; junction bases outside the gene matches: 4. Germline CDR1 reads MNHEY; CDR2 reads SMNVEV (reference sequence). The CDR3 region is CASSLTSGSGTGELFF. The CDR3 DNA follows: TGTGCCAGCAGTTTAACTAGCGGGAGCGGGACCGGGGAGCTGTTTTTT.

Here the CDR3 DNA reads TGTGCCAGCGCTTCTAGCGGGGGGTCCTACGAGCAGTACTTC. Translated, it gives CASASSGGSYEQYF. The chain combines TRBV28 with TRBJ2-7; 11 nucleotides match TRBD2. The CDR3 has 14 amino acids. Germline CDR1 and CDR2: MDHEN and SYDVKM. J lost 1 base, V lost 8 bases, and 4 bases had no gene match.

This rearrangement joins TRBV10-3 to TRBJ2-7; maybe TRBD1 (6 bases). Germline V lookup: CDR1 ENHRY, CDR2 SYGVKD. This CDR3 region has 12 residues. Trimming left V 9 bases short and J 3 bases short, with 12 bases between. This CDR3 reads CAIEGDDYEQYF. Here the CDR3 DNA reads TGTGCCATTGAGGGGGACGACTACGAGCAGTACTTC.

The V call is TRBV4-3, the J call TRBJ1-2; no firm D call. CDR1 and CDR2 (germline): LGHNA, YSLEER. The CDR3 spans 16 residues. The V and J ends lost 0 bases and 4 bases respectively, with 15 bases between them. CDR3 protein: CASSQDSRHFSYGYTF. The CDR3 region has the DNA TGCGCCAGCAGCCAAGATTCCCGGCACTTTAGCTATGGCTACACCTTC.

The chain uses TRBV7-3 and TRBJ1-3; 9 positions agree with TRBD1. After removal of 5 bases from V and 7 bases from J, the junction contained 3 bases not matched to a gene. Looked up from germline, CDR1 is SGHTA and CDR2 is FQGTGA. The CDR3 loop spans 13 amino acids. Here the CDR3 reads CASSEGTGNTIYF. The CDR3 DNA reads as TGTGCCAGCAGCGAGGGGACAGGGAACACCATATATTTT. The variable domain in full, completed from reference TRBV7-3 and TRBJ1-3, reads GAGVSQTPSNKVTEKGKYVELRCDPISGHTALYWYRQSLGQGPEFLIYFQGTGAADDSGLPNDRFFAVRPEGSVSTLKIQRTERGDSAVYLCASSEGTGNTIYFGEGSWLTVV.

In this sample, this clone turned up once. This rearrangement joins TRBV5-1 to TRBJ2-7; D is unresolved. Germline V gene lookup returns CDR1 SGHRS and CDR2 YFSETQ. The V gene lost 2 bases and the J gene lost 3 bases, with 3 bases spanning the gap. This CDR3 region has 11 residues. The CDR3: CASSLYYEQYF. The DNA of the CDR3 is TGCGCCAGCAGCTTATACTACGAGCAGTACTTC.

The chain has TRBV5-1 and TRBJ1-2; 9 nucleotides match TRBD1. Losses at the gene ends were 4 bases for V and 4 bases for J; bases not matched to a gene: 8. CDR3 length: 15 amino acids. The germline V gene has CDR1 SGHRS and CDR2 YFSETQ. This chain's CDR3 is CASSLNRGLFYGYTF. CDR3 nucleotides: TGCGCCAGCAGCCTAAACAGGGGGCTGTTCTATGGCTACACCTTC.

The chain employs TRBV2 and TRBJ2-2, with D possibly being TRBD2 (5 bases). The CDR3 runs 13 residues. The ends were cut back, 4 bases at V and 4 bases at J, with 7 bases in the middle. Per germline, CDR1 SNHLY and CDR2 FYNNEI. The CDR3 here is CASSVASTGELFF. The CDR3 DNA reads as TGTGCCAGCAGTGTAGCGTCCACCGGGGAGCTGTTTTTT.

The chain couples TRBV5-1 to TRBJ1-6; 7 bases match TRBD1. V dropped 4 bases and J dropped 7; count of bases not matched to a gene: 8. This CDR3 region has 15 residues. Germline CDR1 SGHRS, CDR2 YFSETQ. The CDR3 sequence: CASSPGTGANSPLHF. In nucleotides, the CDR3 is TGCGCCAGCAGCCCAGGAACAGGGGCAAATTCACCCCTCCACTTT.

The chain has TRBV11-2 and TRBJ1-5; D call uncertain. V was clipped by 0 bases and J by 0 bases, with 6 bases between them. Germline V CDR1 and CDR2: SGHAT, FQNNGV. The CDR3 spans 15 residues. In nucleotides, the CDR3 is TGTGCCAGCAGCTTAGACACCTATAGCAATCAGCCCCAGCATTTT. Translated: CASSLDTYSNQPQHF.

The chain uses TRBV7-2 and TRBJ1-2, with a weak D call TRBD1 (6 bases). V lost 1 base and J lost 10, with 19 bases in between. This CDR3 region has 15 residues. Germline-derived CDR1 and CDR2 are SGHTA and FQGNSA. CDR3 sequence: CASSLVAGAGWDYTF. Here the CDR3 DNA reads TGTGCCAGCAGCTTAGTGGCAGGGGCTGGATGGGACTACACCTTC.

The CDR3 nucleotides are TGTGCCAGCAGCTCTTACGTCGGGGAGTACCTAATCGAGCAGTACTTC. Its protein is CASSSYVGEYLIEQYF. This rearrangement joins TRBV11-2 to TRBJ2-7; TRBD2 might be the D (5 bases). V was shortened by 4 bases and J by 6 bases, with 22 bases between the two germline ends. Germline-derived CDR1 and CDR2 are SGHAT and FQNNGV. The CDR3 covers 16 residues.

The chain joins TRBV7-2 to TRBJ2-7; 7 bases are a match to TRBD2. CDR3 length: 13 amino acids. The ends lost 4 bases at V and 3 bases at J; junction bases unmatched: 3. CDR1 is SGHTA, CDR2 FQGNSA, per germline. CDR3 sequence (DNA): TGTGCCAGCAGCTCCTGGACTAGCTACGAGCAGTACTTC. This sequence encodes CASSSWTSYEQYF.

This chain links TRBV7-3 with TRBJ2-7, with D tentatively TRBD2 (7 bases). The CDR3 is 15 residues long. The V and J ends lost 4 bases and 1 base respectively, with 14 bases between them. Germline V lookup: CDR1 SGHTA, CDR2 FQGTGA. The CDR3, as DNA: TGTGCCAGCAGCTCAGGGGCTAGCGGTTCCTACGAGCAGTACTTC. This sequence encodes CASSSGASGSYEQYF.

The V and J genes are TRBV7-2 and TRBJ1-2; TRBD1 matches at 8 bases. This CDR3 contains 13 residues. Germline CDR1 SGHTA, CDR2 FQGNSA. The junction had 6 bases not matched to a gene; V was cut back by 5 bases and J by 7 bases. The CDR3 protein is CASSQRQGSGYTF. In DNA form, the CDR3 reads TGTGCCAGCAGCCAAAGACAGGGGAGTGGCTACACCTTC.

J is TRBJ2-5 and V is TRBV5-1; D ambiguous. The CDR3 covers 14 residues. V shed 4 bases and J shed 0 bases, with 10 bases lying between them. Germline lookup yields CDR1 SGHRS and CDR2 YFSETQ. The CDR3 coding sequence is TGCGCCAGCAGCCGTTCCAGTTACCAAGAGACCCAGTACTTC. The encoded protein is CASSRSSYQETQYF.

The gene calls are TRBV28 and TRBJ1-2; weak D call: TRBD1 (6 bases). This CDR3 has 14 amino acids. Germline CDR1 and CDR2: MDHEN and SYDVKM. Trimming removed 5 bases at V and 8 bases at J, with 18 bases between. CDR3 sequence reads: CASSSGQSILGYTF. The CDR3 nucleotides read TGTGCCAGCAGTAGCGGACAGTCCATCCTCGGCTACACCTTC.

The genes are TRBV2 and TRBJ1-4, with unresolved D. With 5 bases removed from V and 4 bases from J, the gap between germline ends came to 11 bases. The germline V gene encodes CDR1 SNHLY and CDR2 FYNNEI. There are 14 residues in the CDR3. The CDR3 DNA follows: TGTGCCAGCAGTATACCCCCCCGTAATGAAAAACTGTTTTTT. Translating gives CASSIPPRNEKLFF.

CDR3 loop: CAISERTSGLNEQFF. The CDR3 DNA sequence: TGTGCCATCAGTGAGAGGACTAGCGGGTTAAATGAGCAGTTCTTC. The chain is built from TRBV10-3 and TRBJ2-1; 11 bases agree with TRBD2. Germline V CDR1 and CDR2: ENHRY, SYGVKD. The J segment lost 7 bases and the V segment lost 2 bases, leaving 4 bases of the junction unmatched. The CDR3 extends over 15 amino acids.

The V call is TRBV28, the J call TRBJ2-1; 8 bases agree with TRBD1. Germline V gene lookup returns CDR1 MDHEN and CDR2 SYDVKM. Trimming removed 6 bases from V and 2 bases from J; junction bases left unmatched: 6. This CDR3 comprises 15 residues. CDR3 bases: TGTGCCAGCAGCTTCGGACAGGGCACCTACAATGAGCAGTTCTTC. Amino acids: CASSFGQGTYNEQFF.

V usage is TRBV9 and J usage is TRBJ1-5; the D gene is possibly TRBD1 (5 bases). Looked up from germline, CDR1 is SGDLS and CDR2 is YYNGEE. The length of the CDR3 is 15 residues. V lost 0 bases, J lost 6 bases, and 13 bases lay in between. The CDR3 DNA sequence: TGTGCCAGCAGCGTAGATAGTCAGGGAAGTCAGCCCCAGCATTTT. Translation gives CASSVDSQGSQPQHF. Variable domain in full (rest from reference TRBV9 and TRBJ1-5): DSGVTQTPKHLITATGQRVTLRCSPRSGDLSVYWYQQSLDQGLQFLIQYYNGEERAKGNILERFSAQQFPDLHSELNLSSLELGDSALYFCASSVDSQGSQPQHFGDGTRLSIL.

The chain uses TRBV10-3 and TRBJ1-1, with TRBD1 identical over 10 bases. Unmatched junction bases numbered 12, after V lost 6 bases and J lost 5 bases. Germline CDR1 and CDR2: ENHRY and SYGVKD. This CDR3 is built from 16 residues. For the CDR3, the DNA is TGTGCCATCAGCGGGACAGGGGTCGGAGGTGGGACTGAAGCTTTCTTT. This gives the protein CAISGTGVGGGTEAFF.

The chain is built from TRBV6-5 and TRBJ2-3, with D perhaps TRBD1 (6 bases). This CDR3 region has 15 residues. The germline V and J ends were trimmed by 7 bases and 0 bases, with 14 bases remaining between them. Per germline, CDR1 MNHEY and CDR2 SVGAGI. The CDR3 DNA reads as TGTGCCAGCACCGAGAGGGGGATTAGCACAGATACGCAGTATTTT. Translating gives CASTERGISTDTQYF.

The chain is built from TRBV11-2 and TRBJ1-1; D uncertain. From germline, CDR1 is SGHAT and CDR2 FQNNGV. V lost 1 base and J lost 1, with 7 bases in between. The CDR3 runs to 14 residues. The CDR3 here is CASSLVWRNTEAFF. DNA of the CDR3: TGTGCCAGCAGCTTAGTATGGAGGAACACTGAAGCTTTCTTT.

This chain connects TRBV28 to TRBJ2-7, with TRBD1 as a possible D gene (6 bases). Deletions cut 6 bases from V and 0 bases from J, with 9 bases between. The V gene's germline CDR1 is MDHEN and CDR2 SYDVKM. This CDR3 has 13 amino acids. This CDR3 is CASRGTSSYEQYF. For the CDR3, the DNA is TGTGCCAGCAGAGGGACAAGCTCCTACGAGCAGTACTTC.

J is TRBJ1-2 and V is TRBV4-3, with D possibly matching TRBD1 (5 bases). Per germline, CDR1 LGHNA and CDR2 YSLEER. V lost 0 bases to trimming and J lost 4 bases, with 15 bases between them. The CDR3 has 16 residues. The CDR3 is CASSQDLVLGGYGYTF. The CDR3 bases are TGCGCCAGCAGCCAAGATTTGGTCCTCGGGGGCTATGGCTACACCTTC.

The rearrangement uses TRBV5-4 and TRBJ2-2, with 8 nucleotides matching TRBD1. The CDR3 contains 14 residues. Germline trimming cut 6 bases from V and 5 bases from J; bases unmatched to any gene: 6. Germline CDR1 and CDR2: SGHNT and YYREEE (reference sequence). CDR3: CASTGQGRTGELFF. Written as DNA, the CDR3 is TGTGCCAGCACTGGACAGGGAAGGACCGGGGAGCTGTTTTTT.

The chain carries TRBV7-2 and TRBJ2-3; TRBD2 aligns across 7 bases. Germline V gene data show CDR1 as SGHTA and CDR2 as FQGNSA. The CDR3 loop spans 17 amino acids. J was trimmed by 6 bases and V by 1 base; bases with no gene match: 13. CDR3 sequence (DNA): TGTGCCAGCAGCTTAGTGGGGAGCGGGACCAGGAGGGATACGCAGTATTTT. This gives the protein CASSLVGSGTRRDTQYF.

This clone was observed a few times. The V call is TRBV18, the J call TRBJ2-7; a possible D gene is TRBD2 (5 bases). Germline V gives CDR1 KGHSH, CDR2 LQKENI. Between the trimmed V and J ends, which lost 3 bases and 5 bases, there was a span of 17 bases. The CDR3 has 15 amino acids. CDR3 protein: CASSPSEGQEHEQYF. Here the CDR3 DNA reads TGTGCCAGCTCACCGTCCGAGGGTCAGGAACACGAGCAGTACTTC.

The chain uses TRBV2 and TRBJ2-2; D unclear. Germline assignment: CDR1 SNHLY and CDR2 FYNNEI. Trimming removed 7 bases at V and 6 bases at J, with 6 bases between. This CDR3 region has 11 residues. The CDR3 DNA follows: TGTGCCAGCACCCTCGCCGGGGAGCTGTTTTTT. Its protein is CASTLAGELFF. Drawing the rest from reference TRBV2 and TRBJ2-2, the complete variable domain is EPEVTQTPSHQVTQMGQEVILRCVPISNHLYFYWYRQILGQKVEFLVSFYNNEISEKSEIFDDQFSVERPDGSNFTLKIRSTKLEDSAMYFCASTLAGELFFGEGSRLTVL.

This chain uses TRBV11-1 with TRBJ2-1; 10 bases are a match to TRBD2. With 5 bases clipped from V and 0 bases from J, the junction kept 10 bases outside the gene matches. CDR1 and CDR2 (germline): SGHAT, FQDESV (reference sequence). CDR3 length: 18 amino acids. The CDR3 region is CASSPHGTSDPSYNEQFF. CDR3 coding DNA: TGTGCCAGCAGCCCGCACGGGACTAGCGACCCCTCCTACAATGAGCAGTTCTTC.

The chain joins TRBV27 to TRBJ2-1, with 11 bases aligning to TRBD2. In germline, CDR1 is MNHEY, CDR2 SMNVEV (reference sequence). Unmatched junction bases numbered 9, after V lost 8 bases and J lost 9 bases. The CDR3 runs 14 residues. The CDR3 DNA reads TGTGCCAGCCGCTTTCTAGCGGGAGGTGGTGAGCAGTTCTTC. Translation gives CASRFLAGGGEQFF.